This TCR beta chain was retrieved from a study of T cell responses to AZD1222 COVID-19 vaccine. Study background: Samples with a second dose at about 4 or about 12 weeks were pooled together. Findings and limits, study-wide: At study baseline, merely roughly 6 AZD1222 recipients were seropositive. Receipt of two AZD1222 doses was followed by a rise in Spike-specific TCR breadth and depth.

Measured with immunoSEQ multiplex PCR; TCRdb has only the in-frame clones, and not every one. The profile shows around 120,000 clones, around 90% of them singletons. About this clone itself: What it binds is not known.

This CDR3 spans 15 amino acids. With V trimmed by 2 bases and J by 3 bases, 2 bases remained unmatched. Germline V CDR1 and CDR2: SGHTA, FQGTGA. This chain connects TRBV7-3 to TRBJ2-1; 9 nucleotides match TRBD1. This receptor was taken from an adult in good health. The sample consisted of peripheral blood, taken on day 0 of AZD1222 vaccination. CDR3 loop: CASSLGTGIYNEQFF. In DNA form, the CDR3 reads TGTGCCAGCAGCTTAGGGACAGGGATCTACAATGAGCAGTTCTTC. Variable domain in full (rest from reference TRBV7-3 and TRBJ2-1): GAGVSQTPSNKVTEKGKYVELRCDPISGHTALYWYRQSLGQGPEFLIYFQGTGAADDSGLPNDRFFAVRPEGSVSTLKIQRTERGDSAVYLCASSLGTGIYNEQFFGPGTRLTVL.